These 6 T cell receptor beta chains were sequenced from one sample in a study of metastatic and nonmetastatic thyroid tumors. Using MiXCR, TCRdb re-called clones from the PCR reads. This sample yields tens of thousands of clones, of which 20% are seen a single time; 25% to 35% belongs to the top ten. Thyroid surgery was preceded by no treatment in any patient. Sample: blood. These receptors came from a female donor with papillary thyroid cancer or a benign thyroid nodule (not recorded which). Some clones in this sample may be carry-over from other donors' samples.

This chain links TRBV30 with TRBJ1-2, with a tentative D call TRBD1 (6 bases). The germline V and J ends were trimmed by 2 bases and 3 bases, with 7 bases remaining between them. The CDR3 is 12 amino acids. Germline CDR1 and CDR2: GTSNPN and SVGIG (reference sequence). CDR3 in amino acids: CAWSPGDYGYTF. Written as DNA, the CDR3 is TGTGCCTGGAGTCCAGGGGACTATGGCTACACCTTC.

This clone showed up many times. The V gene is TRBV2, the J gene TRBJ1-1; no reliable D call. CDR1 and CDR2 (germline): SNHLY, FYNNEI. The CDR3 has 14 residues. Deletions cut 0 bases from V and 6 bases from J, with 11 bases between. CDR3 amino acids: CASSEALGFSEAFF. CDR3 coding DNA: TGTGCCAGCAGTGAAGCGTTGGGATTTTCTGAAGCTTTCTTT. The full variable domain, its missing parts supplied by reference TRBV2 and TRBJ1-1, is EPEVTQTPSHQVTQMGQEVILRCVPISNHLYFYWYRQILGQKVEFLVSFYNNEISEKSEIFDDQFSVERPDGSNFTLKIRSTKLEDSAMYFCASSEALGFSEAFFGQGTRLTVV.

This clone was seen many times. The gene calls are TRBV4-1 and TRBJ1-5; D is ambiguous. The CDR3 is 14 residues long. Trimming shortened V by 3 bases and J by 3 bases, and 9 bases separated the two germline ends. CDR1 is MGHRA, CDR2 YSYEKL, per germline. The CDR3 nucleotides read TGCGCCAGCAGCCAGGAGGGCTACAATCAGCCCCAGCATTTT. Amino acid sequence: CASSQEGYNQPQHF.

This clone was found many times. The DNA for the CDR3 is TGTGCCAGCAGTACCCGACAGAATCAGCCCCAGCATTTT. Translating gives CASSTRQNQPQHF. The V and J genes are TRBV6-1 and TRBJ1-5; D may be TRBD1 (5 bases). The CDR3 sequence is 13 residues long. The germline gives CDR1 MNHNS, CDR2 SASEGT. The V and J ends lost 5 bases and 4 bases respectively, with 9 bases between them.

This clone has a count of ten or more. The chain has TRBV15 and TRBJ2-5, with a tentative D call TRBD1 (6 bases). CDR1 and CDR2 from the germline V gene are LNHNV and YYDKDF (reference sequence). Deletions cut 9 bases from V and 5 bases from J, with 16 bases between. CDR3 length equals 13 residues. DNA for the CDR3: TGTGCCACAGCTATACAGGGTGGCGAGACCCAGTACTTC. It is translated as CATAIQGGETQYF.

This clone was seen a few times. V and J are TRBV20-1 and TRBJ2-3, with D perhaps TRBD1 or TRBD2 (5 bases each). From germline, CDR1 is DFQATT and CDR2 SNEGSKA (reference sequence). The CDR3 consists of 12 residues. Deletions cut 3 bases from V and 4 bases from J, with 8 bases between. The CDR3 loop is CSASRGADTQYF. The CDR3 DNA follows: TGCAGTGCTAGCCGGGGCGCAGATACGCAGTATTTT.